Listed here are 8 T cell receptor beta chains from one sample, sequenced in a study of blood T cell repertoires in COVID-19. Produced via immunoSEQ multiplex PCR; TCRdb's table is partial and in-frame only. The top ten hold roughly 19% of the sample, which has approximately 150,000 clones, about 80% seen once. The specimen was PBMCs or T cells enriched from blood (not recorded which). These receptors all come from an older woman in a cohort exposed to, infected with or recovered from COVID-19 (not recorded which).

V is TRBV19 and J is TRBJ2-2, with D perhaps TRBD1 (5 bases). V lost 4 bases to trimming and J lost 4 bases, with 10 bases between them. The CDR3 totals 14 residues. Germline V gene sequence: CDR1 LNHDA, CDR2 SQIVND (reference sequence). The CDR3 here is CASSTVTATGELFF. The CDR3 DNA reads as TGTGCCAGTAGTACCGTGACAGCCACCGGGGAGCTGTTTTTT.

The sample holds one count of this clone. The chain combines TRBV7-3 with TRBJ2-5; 7 positions agree with TRBD2. Losses at the gene ends were 2 bases for V and 4 bases for J; bases not matched to a gene: 10. CDR1 and CDR2 (germline): SGHTA, FQGTGA. This CDR3 has 16 amino acids. The CDR3: CASSLGAGRVGETQYF. The CDR3 nucleotides are TGTGCCAGCAGCTTAGGGGCAGGGAGGGTCGGAGAGACCCAGTACTTC.

The rearrangement joins TRBV10-3 to TRBJ2-3, with TRBD1 matching over 8 bases. Per germline, CDR1 ENHRY and CDR2 SYGVKD. The V gene end was trimmed by 2 bases and the J gene end by 4 bases; junction bases not matched to a gene: 8. This CDR3 contains 16 residues. The CDR3 sequence is CAISEDRTGGADTQYF. CDR3 nucleotide sequence: TGTGCCATCAGTGAGGACCGCACAGGGGGTGCAGATACGCAGTATTTT.

In this sample, this clone turned up many times. The rearrangement links TRBV12-5 to TRBJ2-3, with D tentatively TRBD1 (5 bases). V was shortened by 1 base and J by 6 bases, with 8 bases between the two germline ends. The germline gives CDR1 LGHNT, CDR2 FRNRAP. This CDR3 is 13 amino acids long. The DNA of the CDR3 is TGTGCTAGTGGTTTGGGGTACAGGGATACGCAGTATTTT. As protein: CASGLGYRDTQYF.

This chain links TRBV30 with TRBJ1-4; no reliable D call. V was clipped by 1 base and J by 13 bases, with 13 bases between them. Germline V lookup: CDR1 GTSNPN, CDR2 SVGIG (reference sequence). The CDR3 consists of 12 residues. The CDR3 DNA reads as TGTGCCTGGAGTGCGTTGGGCTTGTCACTGTTTTTT. Translating gives CAWSALGLSLFF.

The chain employs TRBV19 and TRBJ2-1; 7 bases line up with TRBD1. The CDR3 runs 13 residues. Germline values: CDR1 LNHDA, CDR2 SQIVND (reference sequence). V lost 6 bases, J lost 3 bases, and 2 bases stayed unmatched. CDR3 bases: TGTGCCAGTAGCCGGACAGGCTACAATGAGCAGTTCTTC. Translating it yields CASSRTGYNEQFF. The whole variable domain, remainder taken from reference TRBV19 and TRBJ2-1, is DGGITQSPKYLFRKEGQNVTLSCEQNLNHDAMYWYRQDPGQGLRLIYYSQIVNDFQKGDIAEGYSVSREKKESFPLTVTSAQKNPTAFYLCASSRTGYNEQFFGPGTRLTVL.

This sequence joins TRBV28 and TRBJ1-6, with 10 bases matching TRBD1. The trim removed 3 bases at V and 8 bases at J, leaving 1 base unmatched. This CDR3 has 14 residues. Germline V lookup: CDR1 MDHEN, CDR2 SYDVKM. The CDR3, as DNA: TGTGCCAGCAGTTTGGGGACAGGGGATTCACCCCTCCACTTT. It codes for CASSLGTGDSPLHF. Based on the CDR3 plus reference TRBV28 and TRBJ1-6, the full variable domain is DVKVTQSSRYLVKRTGEKVFLECVQDMDHENMFWYRQDPGLGLRLIYFSYDVKMKEKGDIPEGYSVSREKKERFSLILESASTNQTSMYLCASSLGTGDSPLHFGNGTRLTVT.

The chain has TRBV27 and TRBJ2-7, with a tentative D call TRBD2 (7 bases). CDR1 and CDR2 (germline): MNHEY, SMNVEV (reference sequence). The V gene lost 5 bases and the J gene lost 5 bases, with 22 bases spanning the gap. The CDR3 spans 16 residues. CDR3 nucleotide sequence: TGTGCCAGCAGTCCATTCTTATCTGGGGGGGGGCACGAGCAGTACTTC. This sequence encodes CASSPFLSGGGHEQYF.